The 26 T cell receptor beta chains in this list originate from one sample, sequenced in a study of OX40 agonist ivuxolimab in advanced cancers. Libraries were prepared by immunoSEQ multiplex PCR; TCRdb keeps only in-frame clonotypes and omits some of them. Of 95,000 to 100,000 clones listed, about four fifths were seen once; the top ten hold over 1.3%. The material was CD4+ or CD8+ T cells sorted from blood, obtained in a trial of the OX40 agonist ivuxolimab. The source of these receptors is an adult with an advanced solid tumor such as melanoma, head and neck, liver or kidney cancer.

The chain joins TRBV6-6 to TRBJ2-7; maybe TRBD1 (5 bases). Per germline, CDR1 MNHNY and CDR2 SVGAGI (reference sequence). V lost 5 bases and J 4 bases, leaving 9 bases between the germline ends. The CDR3 extends over 12 amino acids. CDR3 coding DNA: TGTGCCAGCAGTAAGACAGAGTACGAGCAGTACTTC. Protein: CASSKTEYEQYF.

CDR3 protein: CASKDNQPQHF. CDR3 in DNA: TGTGCCAGCAAGGACAATCAGCCCCAGCATTTT. The rearrangement joins TRBV28 to TRBJ1-5; no clear D. From germline, CDR1 is MDHEN and CDR2 SYDVKM. The CDR3 length is 11 residues. Trimming took off 7 bases at V and 3 bases at J, with 4 bases between the two ends.

The rearrangement links TRBV28 to TRBJ2-7; D not certain. Germline loops: CDR1 MDHEN, CDR2 SYDVKM. The V end was cut by 1 base, the J end by 8 bases, with 6 bases between. The CDR3 contains 11 residues. The CDR3 region has the DNA TGTGCCAGCAGTTTATATCAGCAGCAGTACTTC. Protein product: CASSLYQQQYF.

This chain uses TRBV30 with TRBJ1-4; D unclear. Trimming pared 0 bases from V and 11 bases from J, leaving 16 bases between. The CDR3 extends over 14 amino acids. CDR1 GTSNPN and CDR2 SVGIG come from the germline V gene (reference sequence). This CDR3 reads CAWSVGATDVKLFF. Written as DNA, the CDR3 is TGTGCCTGGAGTGTAGGAGCGACTGATGTGAAACTGTTTTTT.

This chain uses TRBV7-7 with TRBJ2-5; 7 bases are a match to TRBD1. Germline V gives CDR1 SSHAT, CDR2 FNYEAQ (reference sequence). J lost 4 bases, V lost 1 base, and 9 bases had no gene match. The CDR3 contains 16 residues. The CDR3 sequence: CASSLGGGGYVETQYF. The CDR3, as DNA: TGTGCCAGCAGCTTAGGAGGGGGCGGATATGTAGAGACCCAGTACTTC.

The CDR3 coding sequence is TGTGCCAGCAGCTTCGCGGGGATGGCGCAGTATTTT. Translated: CASSFAGMAQYF. The V call is TRBV7-8, the J call TRBJ2-3; TRBD2 might be the D (6 bases). The V end was cut by 3 bases, the J end by 10 bases, with 11 bases between. CDR1 is SGHVS and CDR2 is FQNEAQ in the germline V gene. The CDR3 spans 12 residues.

The CDR3 coding sequence is TGTGCCAGCAGCGTAGGACAGGGGGCGACCGGGGAGCTGTTTTTT. This codes for CASSVGQGATGELFF. The genes are TRBV9 and TRBJ2-2; TRBD1 agrees at 10 bases. The germline V gene has CDR1 SGDLS and CDR2 YYNGEE. The CDR3 spans 15 residues. Trimming removed 0 bases from V and 5 bases from J; junction bases left unmatched: 1.

The rearrangement joins TRBV2 to TRBJ1-5, with D perhaps TRBD1 (5 bases). Trimming stripped 4 bases from V and 0 bases from J, with 7 bases between. CDR3 length equals 14 residues. CDR1 is SNHLY, CDR2 FYNNEI, per germline. The CDR3 reads CASSGQYSNQPQHF. In DNA, the CDR3 is TGTGCCAGCAGTGGACAGTATAGCAATCAGCCCCAGCATTTT.

The chain recombines TRBV30 with TRBJ1-1, with TRBD1 as a possible D gene (6 bases). V was pared by 3 bases and J by 2 bases, with 16 bases between. The CDR3 contains 15 residues. In germline, CDR1 is GTSNPN, CDR2 SVGIG (reference sequence). The CDR3 loop is CAWRRQANSNTEAFF. The CDR3 DNA reads as TGTGCCTGGAGAAGACAGGCGAACTCAAACACTGAAGCTTTCTTT.

The chain uses TRBV7-3 and TRBJ1-1; possibly TRBD1 for D (6 bases). V was cut by 5 bases and J by 1 base, with 8 bases left in between. This CDR3 has 13 amino acids. Germline V gene lookup returns CDR1 SGHTA and CDR2 FQGTGA. CDR3 sequence reads: CASSTGSNTEAFF. The CDR3, as DNA: TGTGCCAGCAGCACAGGGTCGAACACTGAAGCTTTCTTT.

The rearrangement uses TRBV5-4 and TRBJ2-7; a weak D match, TRBD2 (5 bases). The CDR3 is 15 residues long. V gave up 0 bases and J gave up 2 bases, with 12 bases separating them. CDR1 and CDR2 from the germline V gene are SGHNT and YYREEE (reference sequence). The CDR3 spells CASSLAGGRAYEQYF. CDR3 nucleotide sequence: TGTGCCAGCAGCTTGGCCGGCGGGCGAGCCTACGAGCAGTACTTC. The variable domain in full, completed from reference TRBV5-4 and TRBJ2-7, reads ETGVTQSPTHLIKTRGQQVTLRCSSQSGHNTVSWYQQALGQGPQFIFQYYREEENGRGNFPPRFSGLQFPNYSSELNVNALELDDSALYLCASSLAGGRAYEQYFGPGTRLTVT.

This clone was seen once. The genes are TRBV7-9 and TRBJ1-1, with D hard to call. V was cut by 1 base and J by 4 bases, with 7 bases left in between. This CDR3 contains 13 residues. Germline V gives CDR1 SEHNR, CDR2 FQNEAQ (reference sequence). The CDR3 region is CASSLDISTEAFF. In DNA, the CDR3 is TGTGCCAGCAGCTTAGATATCAGCACTGAAGCTTTCTTT.

The chain uses TRBV6-1 and TRBJ1-3; no firm D call. With 3 bases removed from V and 0 bases from J, the gap between germline ends came to 9 bases. The CDR3 covers 15 residues. Germline loops: CDR1 MNHNS, CDR2 SASEGT. In nucleotides, the CDR3 is TGTGCCAGCAGTGACGGACGGCCCTCTGGAAACACCATATATTTT. Translating gives CASSDGRPSGNTIYF.

V and J are TRBV5-8 and TRBJ1-6; TRBD1 matches at 8 bases. Per the germline V gene, CDR1 is SGHTS and CDR2 is YDEGEE. This CDR3 contains 15 residues. V lost 3 bases and J lost 5; bases outside the gene matches: 4. The CDR3 bases are TGTGCCAGCAGCTCGGACAGGGCAGATAATTCACCCCTCCACTTT. Encoded protein: CASSSDRADNSPLHF.

Here the CDR3 DNA reads TGTGCCAGCAAAATTACAGGGGGCCTTGCCTACGAGCAGTACTTC. Protein sequence: CASKITGGLAYEQYF. The genes are TRBV6-6 and TRBJ2-7; 9 nucleotides align to TRBD1. CDR3 length: 15 residues. The V gene end was trimmed by 7 bases and the J gene end by 2 bases; junction bases not matched to a gene: 9. Germline-derived CDR1 and CDR2 are MNHNY and SVGAGI (reference sequence).

This clone was picked up a small number of times. The chain recombines TRBV18 with TRBJ1-5, with 8 nucleotides matching TRBD1. The CDR3 consists of 13 residues. Unmatched junction bases numbered 3, after V lost 6 bases and J lost 5 bases. Germline V CDR1 and CDR2: KGHSH, LQKENI. As DNA, the CDR3 is TGTGCCAGCTCGGCGGACAGGGATCAGCCCCAGCATTTT. Translated, it gives CASSADRDQPQHF.

In this sample, this clone turned up many times. The rearrangement links TRBV5-5 to TRBJ2-2; 10 positions agree with TRBD1. The CDR3 loop spans 15 amino acids. V trimming: 0 bases; J trimming: 5 bases; junction bases outside the gene matches: 1. The germline CDR1 and CDR2 sequences are SGHKS and YYEKEE (reference sequence). CDR3 in DNA: TGTGCCAGCAGCTTGGGACAGGGGGCGACCGGGGAGCTGTTTTTT. Its translation is CASSLGQGATGELFF.

The chain couples TRBV28 to TRBJ1-4; the D gene is possibly TRBD1 (5 bases). Germline CDR1 reads MDHEN; CDR2 reads SYDVKM. The germline V and J ends were trimmed by 6 bases and 8 bases, with 16 bases remaining between them. This CDR3 is built from 14 residues. The CDR3 loop reads CASSLEGMVEKLFF. DNA for the CDR3: TGTGCCAGCAGCCTGGAGGGGATGGTGGAAAAACTGTTTTTT.

The table lists this clone with a few counts. The V and J genes are TRBV27 and TRBJ1-2; TRBD1 might be the D (5 bases). The CDR3 loop spans 12 amino acids. CDR1 is MNHEY and CDR2 is SMNVEV in the germline V gene (reference sequence). The V end lost 6 bases, the J end lost 6 bases, and 11 bases lay between the germline ends. As DNA, the CDR3 is TGTGCCAGCAGAGACCCAGGGCATGGCTACACCTTC. Residues: CASRDPGHGYTF.

The chain has TRBV5-1 and TRBJ2-3; 7 bases are a match to TRBD1. V was pared by 3 bases and J by 1 base, with 8 bases of the junction left unmatched. This CDR3 is built from 16 residues. Germline CDR1 SGHRS, CDR2 YFSETQ. The CDR3 nucleotides are TGCGCCAGCAGCTCAGGGACAGTCCTCGGCACAGATACGCAGTATTTT. Residues: CASSSGTVLGTDTQYF.

This clone was observed a few times. The rearrangement uses TRBV27 and TRBJ1-5; possible D gene TRBD1, 5 bases. This CDR3 has 14 amino acids. V gave up 2 bases and J gave up 9 bases, with 14 bases separating them. In germline, CDR1 is MNHEY, CDR2 SMNVEV (reference sequence). In nucleotides, the CDR3 is TGTGCCAGCAGTTTAATAAGGGGTGCAGGGCCCCAGCATTTT. This sequence encodes CASSLIRGAGPQHF.

The rearrangement joins TRBV29-1 to TRBJ1-4, with a possible D match to TRBD1 (5 bases). The CDR3 contains 15 residues. Trimming took off 5 bases at V and 0 bases at J, with 13 bases between the two ends. CDR1 is SQVTM and CDR2 is ANQGSEA in the germline V gene. This chain's CDR3 is CSVNPGPATNEKLFF. The DNA for the CDR3 is TGCAGCGTTAACCCGGGGCCAGCAACTAATGAAAAACTGTTTTTT.

This chain connects TRBV9 to TRBJ2-3, with D tentatively TRBD1 (6 bases). CDR3 length: 13 amino acids. V lost 6 bases and J lost 4, with 12 bases in between. Germline CDR1 reads SGDLS; CDR2 reads YYNGEE. This CDR3 reads CASNLQGSDTQYF. CDR3 nucleotides: TGTGCCAGCAACCTACAGGGATCAGATACGCAGTATTTT.

The rearrangement joins TRBV5-4 to TRBJ1-2; 7 bases agree with TRBD1. From germline, CDR1 is SGHNT and CDR2 YYREEE (reference sequence). The CDR3 runs 14 residues. V shed 4 bases and J 3 bases; nucleotides not matched to a gene: 6. DNA of the CDR3: TGTGCCAGCAGCACTACCGGGACAGACTATGGCTACACCTTC. This gives the protein CASSTTGTDYGYTF.

This rearrangement joins TRBV6-1 to TRBJ1-3; 7 nucleotides align to TRBD1. V shed 2 bases, J shed 2 bases, and the junction held 3 bases outside the gene matches. The CDR3 is 15 amino acids. Germline V lookup: CDR1 MNHNS, CDR2 SASEGT. CDR3 nucleotide sequence: TGTGCCAGCAGTGAACACAGGGGAACTGGAAACACCATATATTTT. Translated: CASSEHRGTGNTIYF.

This clone has just one count. The chain joins TRBV7-2 to TRBJ2-3; 9 nucleotides align to TRBD2. CDR1 is SGHTA, CDR2 FQGNSA, per germline. V lost 1 base, J lost 2 bases, and 7 bases stayed unmatched. The CDR3 runs 17 residues. The CDR3 DNA sequence: TGTGCCAGCAGCTTAGGCCAGCGGGGGGCTTTCACAGATACGCAGTATTTT. Encoded protein: CASSLGQRGAFTDTQYF.